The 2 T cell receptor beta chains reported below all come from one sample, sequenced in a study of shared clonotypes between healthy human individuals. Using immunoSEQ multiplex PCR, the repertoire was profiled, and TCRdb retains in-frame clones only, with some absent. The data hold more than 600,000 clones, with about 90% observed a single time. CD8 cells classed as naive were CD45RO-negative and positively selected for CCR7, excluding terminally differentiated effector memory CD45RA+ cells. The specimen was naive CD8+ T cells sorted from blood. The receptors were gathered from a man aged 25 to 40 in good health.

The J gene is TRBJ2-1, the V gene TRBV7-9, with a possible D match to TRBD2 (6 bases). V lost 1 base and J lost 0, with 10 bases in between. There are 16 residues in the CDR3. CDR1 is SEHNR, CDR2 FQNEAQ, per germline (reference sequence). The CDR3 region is CASSLEAGHSYNEQFF. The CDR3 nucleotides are TGTGCCAGCAGCTTAGAGGCGGGGCACTCCTACAATGAGCAGTTCTTC.

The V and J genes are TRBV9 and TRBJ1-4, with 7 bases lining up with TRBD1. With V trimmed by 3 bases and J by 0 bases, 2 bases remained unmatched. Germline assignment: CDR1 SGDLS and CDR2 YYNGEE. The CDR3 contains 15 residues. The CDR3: CASSGGQSTNEKLFF. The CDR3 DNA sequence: TGTGCCAGCAGCGGGGGACAGTCAACTAATGAAAAACTGTTTTTT.